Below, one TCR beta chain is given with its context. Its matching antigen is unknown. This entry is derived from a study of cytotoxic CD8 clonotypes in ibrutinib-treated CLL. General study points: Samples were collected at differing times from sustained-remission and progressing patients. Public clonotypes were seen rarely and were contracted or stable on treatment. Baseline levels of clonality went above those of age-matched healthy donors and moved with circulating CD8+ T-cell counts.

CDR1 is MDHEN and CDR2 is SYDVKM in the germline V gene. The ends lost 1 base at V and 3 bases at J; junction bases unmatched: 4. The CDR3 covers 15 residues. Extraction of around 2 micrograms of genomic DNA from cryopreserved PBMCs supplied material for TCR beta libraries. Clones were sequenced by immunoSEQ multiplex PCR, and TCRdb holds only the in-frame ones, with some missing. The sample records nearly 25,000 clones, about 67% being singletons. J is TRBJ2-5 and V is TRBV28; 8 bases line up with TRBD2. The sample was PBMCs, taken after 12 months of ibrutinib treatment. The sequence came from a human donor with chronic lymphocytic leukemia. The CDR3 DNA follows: TGTGCCAGCAGTTTATCCCACGGGAGGGAAGAGACCCAGTACTTC. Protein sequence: CASSLSHGREETQYF.